The T cell receptor beta chain described here comes from a study of T cell changes during pregnancy in multiple sclerosis. Assay used: immunoSEQ multiplex PCR; TCRdb lists only in-frame clones, some missing. The table includes about 70,000 clones, 92% detected once. J was trimmed by 7 bases and V by 0 bases; bases with no gene match: 3. Germline V gene data show CDR1 as SEHNR and CDR2 as FQNEAQ (reference sequence). This CDR3 region has 15 residues. Sequencing used peripheral blood, obtained after pregnancy. The J gene is TRBJ2-1, the V gene TRBV7-9; 10 nucleotides agree with TRBD2. This receptor was obtained from a female donor with multiple sclerosis, enrolled in a pregnancy study. The CDR3 region has the DNA TGTGCCAGCAGCTTAGCGGCTAGCGGGGGTAATGAGCAGTTCTTC. This gives the protein CASSLAASGGNEQFF.